This T cell receptor beta chain was obtained from a study of cytomegalovirus exposure and HLA in healthy donors (TCRdb year 2017). Regarding the research as a whole: According to an earlier analysis of several hundred of the donors, some 180 million T cells yielded 117 million unique TCR beta sequences and about 280 Gb of sequence data. Across some 400 genotyped donors of the cohort, an average of about 250,000 unique TCR beta nucleotide sequences per donor were sequenced, and roughly 17% of those sequences were non-productive. Alongside the repertoire data, information on donor age, sex, ethnicity and CMV serostatus was compiled. An earlier analysis of about 600 of the donors used high-throughput TCR beta sequencing to judge whether each TCR beta V gene segment behaved as functional or pseudogenic. Because of strong linkage in the cohort, roughly five DR-DQ haplotypes were treated as single units for association and clustering. The number of donors typed differed by locus, with about 620-630 for A, B, C, DRB1 and DQB1, around 500 for DQA1, under 610 for DPA1, and around 460 for DPB1. Every repertoire in the discovery cohort had been generated on one and the same sequencing platform. To predict cytomegalovirus infection status, the study brought together high-throughput TCR immunosequencing, statistical association of individual TCRs with disease status, and machine learning. The T cell repertoires of around 730 subjects were profiled by immunosequencing and related to cytomegalovirus serostatus. About 280 gigabases of sequencing data and around 85 million unique TCR sequences made up an early release that covered several hundred HLA-typed donors. In the later analysis, no new phenotypic data were used to find candidate immune exposures; instead, reliance was placed on TCR beta sequences and their occurrence across donors. In addition to the first cohort of around 670 subjects, a separate validation cohort of 120 different subjects was used. A later genetic analysis took genome-wide SNP genotypes for about three fifths of the roughly 670 donors and used that subset as a discovery cohort. HLA typing covered class I and class II loci at four-digit resolution. A later analysis re-analyzed previously published TCR beta repertoires from 666 donors and added high-resolution HLA genotyping to study TCR occurrence patterns. The aim of the study was to test whether cataloging public T cell receptors could identify signatures of past pathogen exposure. The genetic ancestry cluster associated with self-reported Caucasian donors included 81% of the approximately 430 genotyped donors. Study-wide findings and limitations: Because counts were too low, approximately 15 rarely observed V segments, including chromosome 9 orphons, were excluded from the earlier analysis of under 650 of the donors. A later analysis found that most CMV-associated TCR beta chains appeared HLA-restricted, with HLA associations seemingly driven largely by CMV exposure. Correlated functional status among segregating V segments might reflect linkage disequilibrium, but an unknown experimental factor could not be ruled out. In a later analysis, more than 15,000 TCR beta sequences were associated with specific HLA alleles at a false discovery rate of 0.05. In this cohort, only TCR beta chains were sequenced, and detectable features were limited by the absence of alpha or paired-chain data. Compared with the 666-donor mean, donors in an Asian-associated ancestry cluster had fewer N-insertions in productive TCRs, according to a later genetic analysis. The 87-base-pair reads could not distinguish some IMGT-functional V segments, including TRBV6-2 and TRBV6-3, so those segments were excluded. Strong co-occurrence of HLA alleles, especially DR and DQ, made assigning TCR associations to individual alleles difficult. Across donors, most TCR sequences were observed very rarely, whereas some public TCRs were present in many individuals. Because HLA typing was unavailable for some donors at each locus, only the typed subset was used in association tests. The only immune exposure information available for the cohort was CMV serostatus. A further reported finding was that TCR beta sequences accurately predicted the HLA-A and HLA-B alleles for most subjects in the first cohort. The sequencing pipeline was judged likely to have produced a cluster of highly shared sequence variants as a technical artifact. In vitro tests confirmed that a few of the cytomegalovirus-associated TCR beta chains recognize cytomegalovirus antigens. An association between a missense DCLRE1C variant and V-gene and J-gene trimming of TCR beta chains was found in a later genetic analysis and replicated in an independent cohort. According to a later analysis, TCR association rates differed among HLA loci, with DRB1 alleles showing the most associated TCRs and HLA-C alleles showing the fewest. In a later analysis, HLA-associated TCR beta chains were found to be more clonally expanded and to have lower generation probabilities than equally common non-associated chains. Presence/absence analyses assumed roughly uniform sequencing depth across donors, an assumption that may not hold. In an earlier analysis of fewer than 750 of the donors, most TCR beta V segments were observed in productive rearrangements about 87% or about 30% of the time, broadly matching IMGT annotations. The study listed approximately 150 TCR beta chains as associated with cytomegalovirus. Several of the top co-occurrence clusters appeared to be linked to parvovirus B19, influenza, CMV and Epstein-Barr virus, according to a later analysis. The classifier was reported to diagnose cytomegalovirus status with high specificity and sensitivity in both the original cohort and the validation cohort. The authors suggested that the approach could potentially be generalized to other disease states and immunological phenotypes.

Details on this clone: Its antigen remains undetermined. No base-level quality is on record; no much larger clone is a single base apart.

Receptors were amplified or captured by the immunoSEQ multiplex PCR assay. For the multiplex PCR, a mixture combining 60 forward primers for TCR Vbeta segments and 13 reverse primers for TCR Jbeta segments was used. The CDR3 region of rearranged TCR beta genes was amplified from genomic DNA by a multiplex PCR assay. On the Illumina HiSeq System, the amplified TCR beta libraries were sequenced as 87-base-pair reads. The paper's processing steps were these. A later analysis counted tens of millions of unique TCR beta chains across the 550 to 800 repertoires, and roughly 9.9 million of these chains were shared by at least two donors. Raw reads were error-corrected and collapsed into unique sequences by a nearest-neighbor algorithm in which closely related sequences were merged to remove PCR and sequencing errors. V, D and J gene segments were assigned by aligning CDR3 sequences to IMGT reference sequences. For a sequence to be retained, at least a six-nucleotide match to both a V gene segment and a J gene segment was required. Rearrangements were classified as productive when the CDR3 lacked stop codons and remained in frame with V and J, and all other rearrangements were classified as non-productive. CDR3 was defined by IMGT convention, running from the second conserved V-encoded cysteine to the conserved J-encoded phenylalanine. The earlier analysis of 550 to 650 of the donors excluded any sequence lacking an unambiguous match to a single V gene segment. In an earlier analysis of several hundred of the donors, V segments were called functional above 56.7% productive rearrangements and were called segregating when the between-donor standard deviation exceeded 5%. A statistical classification framework was built for diagnosing cytomegalovirus status from the catalog of TCR beta chain sequences. In a later analysis, V and J genes were assigned by comparing TCR nucleotide sequences against IMGT/GENE-DB human TR gene sequences. Using the TCRdist pipeline, a later analysis assigned CDR3 sequences along with most-parsimonious VDJ recombination scenarios. A later analysis defined each TCR beta chain by its CDR3 amino acid sequence plus V-gene family, and excluded reads lacking a unique V-gene family. As a way to deal with suspected cross-contamination and a sequencing artifact, a later analysis dropped hundreds of nucleotide sequences that were highly shared and had low generation probability. In a later analysis, a clonal expansion index was calculated for each public chain from normalized within-repertoire ranks of inferred template counts. In a later analysis, generation probabilities were computed with a VDJ recombination model fitted to out-of-frame rearrangements, and the resulting probabilities were checked against IGoR. In a later analysis, hypergeometric tests were used to score TCR-TCR, TCR-HLA and TCR-CMV co-occurrence, with a repertoire-size bias correction applied to TCR pairs. False discovery rates were estimated in a later analysis by permuting HLA or CMV assignments 20 times. In a later analysis, co-occurring TCRs were grouped using DBSCAN, with TCRdist sequence similarity added in when clustering inside HLA-allele-positive subsets. For co-occurrence clustering, repertoires with fewer than 30,000 or more than 120,000 public chains were excluded, along with five repertoires with anomalous nucleotide sharing. TCRdb re-hosts the immuneACCESS table, in-frame sequences only. Its copies lack some clones; in the studies checked, an unresolved V gene accounts for under half of them, and the cause for the rest is not known. D and trimming were read from the DNA, whereas the V and J calls and clone size are those reported in that table. Across this sample there are 150,000 to 250,000 clones, with 75% to 85% seen only once. The ten most abundant clones make up 6.5% of the sample.

CDR1 and CDR2 (LNHNV, YYDKDF) derive from the germline V gene (reference sequence). The CDR3 runs 15 residues from the cysteine to the phenylalanine. Just the 45-base CDR3 DNA is kept, in frame starting at base 1. In total, approximately 690 healthy bone marrow donors made up the cohort. At the time of sampling, every cohort member was nominally healthy, though immune exposures that went unrecorded were likely present. The donor was CMV seropositive and was included in the group of 250 to 300 seropositive cohort members. A peripheral blood sample was collected from each donor, and TCR beta sequencing was performed on peripheral blood mononuclear cells. The Qiagen DNeasy Blood Extraction Kit was used to extract genomic DNA from the blood cell samples.

This chain is built from TRBV15 and TRBJ2-5; TRBD1 is a possible D gene, resting on 6 matching bases. The end of the DNA is better explained by TRBJ2-7, so the J call may be wrong. The sequenced material came from PBMCs. The receptor comes from a woman aged 45-60 years in good health and CMV-seropositive. The CDR3 has the sequence CATSTWGPDGYEQYF. The DNA sequence is as follows: TGTGCCACCAGCACATGGGGGCCGGACGGCTACGAGCAGTACTTC.